One and the same sample provided the 20 T cell receptor beta chains below, sequenced in a study of blood T cell repertoires in COVID-19 (TCRdb year 2020). The method was the immunoSEQ multiplex PCR assay. What TCRdb holds here is the immuneACCESS table cut down to in-frame rearrangements. Part of the clones is not present; checked against another copy, under half of the missing clones reflect an unresolved V gene, and the others are unexplained. The sample yields roughly 130,000 clones; 84% were counted once. Of the sample, 12% is held by the ten largest clones. Sequencing was performed on peripheral blood. Source of these receptors: a woman aged 55-70 years with acute or convalescent COVID-19.

J is TRBJ1-1 and V is TRBV30; D is ambiguous. CDR1 and CDR2 (germline): GTSNPN, SVGIG (reference sequence). The CDR3 spans 10 residues. The germline V and J ends were trimmed by 4 bases and 8 bases, with 8 bases remaining between them. Here the CDR3 DNA reads TGTGCCTGGATTCGGTTAGAAGCTTTCTTT. Its protein is CAWIRLEAFF.

CDR3 sequence (DNA): TGTGCCAGCAGTGAGGGCCAGATAGCCAAAAACATTCAGTACTTC. Translated: CASSEGQIAKNIQYF. The rearrangement joins TRBV2 to TRBJ2-4, with D unclear. CDR1 and CDR2 (germline): SNHLY, FYNNEI. This CDR3 region has 15 residues. Trimming removed 3 bases at V and 0 bases at J, with 9 bases between.

The chain uses TRBV11-3 and TRBJ1-1; D might be TRBD1 (5 bases). The CDR3 runs 14 residues. Germline V gives CDR1 SGHNT, CDR2 YENEEA. With 1 base removed from V and 2 bases from J, the gap between germline ends came to 8 bases. For the CDR3, the DNA is TGTGCCAGCAGCTTAGTGGGGGGAAACACTGAAGCTTTCTTT. It encodes CASSLVGGNTEAFF.

The CDR3 spells CASSYTDTQYF. The CDR3 bases are TGTGCCAGCTCTTACACAGATACGCAGTATTTT. The chain has TRBV3-1 (or the pseudogene TRBV3-2) and TRBJ2-3, with no clear D. There are 11 residues in the CDR3. Trimming pared 8 bases from V and 2 bases from J, leaving 5 bases between. CDR1 and CDR2 (germline): LGHDT, YNNKEL (reference sequence).

This clone occurred a few times. The V and J genes are TRBV7-3 and TRBJ2-1; 10 nucleotides agree with TRBD1. This CDR3 is built from 13 residues. Trimming at V came to 2 bases and at J to 12 bases, leaving 4 bases not matched to a gene. Germline V gene sequence: CDR1 SGHTA, CDR2 FQGTGA. CDR3: CASSLGTGEVQFF. CDR3 nucleotides: TGTGCCAGCAGCTTAGGGACAGGGGAGGTGCAGTTCTTC. Looking up the rest from reference TRBV7-3 and TRBJ2-1 gives the full variable domain: GAGVSQTPSNKVTEKGKYVELRCDPISGHTALYWYRQSLGQGPEFLIYFQGTGAADDSGLPNDRFFAVRPEGSVSTLKIQRTERGDSAVYLCASSLGTGEVQFFGPGTRLTVL.

The chain has TRBV7-8 and TRBJ2-2; 7 nucleotides line up with TRBD2. Germline V CDR1 and CDR2: SGHVS, FQNEAQ. The CDR3 spans 20 residues. Trimming cost V 2 bases and J 5 bases; bases outside gene matches: 20. DNA of the CDR3: TGTGCCAGCAGCTTACGCGAGCGGGGACGAGGGGCTCGAGGAACCGGGGAGCTGTTTTTT. It specifies CASSLRERGRGARGTGELFF.

The genes are TRBV6-5 and TRBJ1-2; D gene unclear. The CDR3 consists of 11 residues. Trimming took off 11 bases at V and 0 bases at J, with 7 bases between the two ends. From germline, CDR1 is MNHEY and CDR2 SVGAGI. CDR3 sequence reads: CASGSNYGYTF. In nucleotides, the CDR3 is TGTGCCTCCGGGTCTAACTATGGCTACACCTTC.

V is TRBV19 and J is TRBJ1-2; D is possibly TRBD1 (6 bases). V shed 6 bases and J shed 1 base, with 15 bases lying between them. Per germline, CDR1 LNHDA and CDR2 SQIVND (reference sequence). The CDR3 has 15 amino acids. The DNA of the CDR3 is TGTGCCAGTAGGGTTACGACAGGACTTAACTATGGCTACACCTTC. This sequence encodes CASRVTTGLNYGYTF.

This clone appeared once. The chain links TRBV7-3 to TRBJ2-1, with TRBD1 identical over 10 bases. Trimming removed 0 bases from V and 10 bases from J; junction bases left unmatched: 9. Germline V gene lookup returns CDR1 SGHTA and CDR2 FQGTGA. This CDR3 has 16 amino acids. The CDR3, as DNA: TGTGCCAGCAGCTTAACCCCGGGACAGGGGAAGTTGGAGCAGTTCTTC. Its translation: CASSLTPGQGKLEQFF.

The chain joins TRBV10-1 to TRBJ2-3; TRBD2 matches 13 bases. V lost 3 bases, J lost 8 bases, and 11 bases stayed unmatched. CDR1 is WNHNN and CDR2 is SYGVQD in the germline V gene (reference sequence). The CDR3 is made up of 17 amino acids. The CDR3 loop is CASSEGGGLAGRLTQYF. In nucleotides, the CDR3 is TGCGCCAGCAGTGAAGGGGGGGGACTAGCGGGAAGACTTACGCAGTATTTT.

V and J are TRBV7-9 and TRBJ1-5, with D perhaps matching TRBD1 (6 bases). With 6 bases removed from V and 9 bases from J, the gap between germline ends came to 18 bases. Germline V gene sequence: CDR1 SEHNR, CDR2 FQNEAQ (reference sequence). This CDR3 spans 14 amino acids. CDR3 coding DNA: TGTGCCAGCAGGGTACTAGCGGGGGGCGGGCCCCAGCATTTT. It is translated as CASRVLAGGGPQHF.

With respect to this clone: Other DNA sequences from this sample encode an identical CDR3 as well. The chain carries TRBV4-1 and TRBJ2-1, with 7 bases that match TRBD2. This CDR3 is 15 amino acids long. Germline values: CDR1 MGHRA, CDR2 YSYEKL. J lost 0 bases, V lost 3 bases, and 2 bases had no gene match. The CDR3 nucleotides read TGCGCCAGCAGCCAGGGGGGGTTCTCCTACAATGAGCAGTTCTTC. It encodes CASSQGGFSYNEQFF.

The chain has TRBV5-6 and TRBJ2-2; D is uncertain. CDR3 length: 13 amino acids. The V end lost 4 bases, the J end lost 8 bases, and 12 bases lay between the germline ends. Germline loops: CDR1 SGHDT, CDR2 YYEEEE. The CDR3 region has the DNA TGTGCCAGCAGCCTACAGATGTCTGGGGAGCTGTTTTTT. Residues: CASSLQMSGELFF.

The CDR3 nucleotides read TGTGCCAGCGCCGGGACAGATTACTCTGGGGCCAACGTCCTGACTTTC. Translating it yields CASAGTDYSGANVLTF. The rearrangement uses TRBV13 and TRBJ2-6; 7 positions agree with TRBD1. Germline lookup yields CDR1 PRHDT and CDR2 FYEKMQ (reference sequence). This CDR3 is 16 amino acids long. The V gene end was trimmed by 8 bases and the J gene end by 0 bases; junction bases not matched to a gene: 7.

V gene TRBV29-1 combines with J gene TRBJ2-3, with 10 bases identical to TRBD1. The CDR3 consists of 15 residues. Germline V gene data show CDR1 as SQVTM and CDR2 as ANQGSEA. V lost 2 bases and J lost 0; bases outside the gene matches: 2. The CDR3 DNA follows: TGCAGCGTTGAAAGACAGGGGGCTAGCACAGATACGCAGTATTTT. It specifies CSVERQGASTDTQYF.

The chain couples TRBV27 to TRBJ2-3; 11 nucleotides agree with TRBD2. V lost 7 bases and J lost 2; bases outside the gene matches: 5. The CDR3 consists of 15 residues. Germline V gives CDR1 MNHEY, CDR2 SMNVEV (reference sequence). The CDR3 is CASKWTSGLTDTQYF. The CDR3, as DNA: TGTGCCAGCAAATGGACTAGCGGGCTCACAGATACGCAGTATTTT.

This clone was recorded once. This chain uses TRBV6-6 with TRBJ1-1; possible D gene TRBD1, 5 bases. This CDR3 has 13 amino acids. CDR1 MNHNY and CDR2 SVGAGI come from the germline V gene (reference sequence). Trimming removed 6 bases at V and 0 bases at J, with 8 bases between. CDR3 coding DNA: TGTGCCAGCAGCACGGACATGAACACTGAAGCTTTCTTT. Amino acid sequence: CASSTDMNTEAFF.

The V and J genes are TRBV24-1 and TRBJ2-5; 9 bases map to TRBD2. With V trimmed by 4 bases and J by 0 bases, 11 bases remained unmatched. The CDR3 contains 18 residues. Germline CDR1 KGHDR, CDR2 SFDVKD. This CDR3 reads CATSDRSSAGGYQETQYF. In DNA form, the CDR3 reads TGTGCCACCAGTGACCGCTCGAGCGCGGGGGGGTACCAAGAGACCCAGTACTTC.

The chain is built from TRBV6-5 and TRBJ1-2; perhaps TRBD1 as D (5 bases). V lost 10 bases, J lost 1 base, and 19 bases lay in between. The CDR3 covers 15 residues. Germline assignment: CDR1 MNHEY and CDR2 SVGAGI. Written as DNA, the CDR3 is TGTGCCACCACCACTCTGGGGGGGAATAACTATGGCTACACCTTC. Its protein is CATTTLGGNNYGYTF.

The CDR3: CAWSLRANQPQHF. CDR3 nucleotide sequence: TGTGCCTGGAGCCTGAGGGCGAATCAGCCCCAGCATTTT. The chain links TRBV30 to TRBJ1-5; D uncertain. Germline CDR1 reads GTSNPN; CDR2 reads SVGIG (reference sequence). Trimming took 3 bases from V and 4 from J, leaving 10 bases between them. This CDR3 region has 13 residues.